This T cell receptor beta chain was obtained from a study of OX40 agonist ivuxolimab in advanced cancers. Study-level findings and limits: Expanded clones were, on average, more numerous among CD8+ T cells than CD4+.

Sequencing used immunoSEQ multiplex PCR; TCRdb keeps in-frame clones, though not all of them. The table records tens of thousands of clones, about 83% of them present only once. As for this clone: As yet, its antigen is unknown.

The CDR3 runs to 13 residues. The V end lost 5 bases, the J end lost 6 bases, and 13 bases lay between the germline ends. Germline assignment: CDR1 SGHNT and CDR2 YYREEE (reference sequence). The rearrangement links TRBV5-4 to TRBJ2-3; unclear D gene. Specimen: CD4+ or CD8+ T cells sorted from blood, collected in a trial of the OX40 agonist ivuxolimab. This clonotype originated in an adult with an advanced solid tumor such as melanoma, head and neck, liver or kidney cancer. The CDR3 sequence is CASRDNRQDTQYF. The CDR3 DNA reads TGTGCCAGCAGGGATAACCGGCAGGATACGCAGTATTTT. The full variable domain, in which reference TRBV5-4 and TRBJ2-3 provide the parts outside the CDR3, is ETGVTQSPTHLIKTRGQQVTLRCSSQSGHNTVSWYQQALGQGPQFIFQYYREEENGRGNFPPRFSGLQFPNYSSELNVNALELDDSALYLCASRDNRQDTQYFGPGTRLTVL.